The 32 T cell receptor beta chains reported below all come from one sample, sequenced in a study of blood T cell repertoires in COVID-19. Measured with immunoSEQ multiplex PCR; TCRdb has only the in-frame clones, and not every one. The sample has 200,000 or so clones; 65% to 85% are singletons. Sequencing was carried out using PBMCs or T cells enriched from blood (not recorded which). The receptors were sampled from a man aged 35 to 55 who had recovered from COVID-19.

V usage is TRBV18 and J usage is TRBJ1-5; TRBD1 might be the D (5 bases). The CDR3 spans 17 residues. The V and J ends lost 3 bases and 2 bases respectively, with 17 bases between them. In germline, CDR1 is KGHSH, CDR2 LQKENI. The CDR3 region is CASSPSGVGLGNQPQHF. The CDR3 coding sequence is TGTGCCAGCTCACCCTCGGGGGTGGGGCTCGGCAATCAGCCCCAGCATTTT.

The J gene is TRBJ2-5, the V gene TRBV6-5; perhaps TRBD2 as D (7 bases). There are 14 residues in the CDR3. Trimming removed 6 bases from V and 4 bases from J, with 15 bases in between. Germline CDR1 and CDR2: MNHEY and SVGAGI. CDR3 nucleotides: TGTGCCAGCAGCCATGGGGGGGCCCTAGAGACCCAGTACTTC. Protein: CASSHGGALETQYF.

The J gene is TRBJ1-2, the V gene TRBV7-9, with a weak D call TRBD1 (5 bases). V shed 1 base and J shed 3 bases, with 15 bases lying between them. CDR3 size: 16 residues. Per the germline V gene, CDR1 is SEHNR and CDR2 is FQNEAQ (reference sequence). The CDR3 sequence: CASSLGAGRPYYGYTF. CDR3 bases: TGTGCCAGCAGCTTAGGAGCAGGGAGGCCCTACTATGGCTACACCTTC.

The chain uses TRBV2 and TRBJ1-2; weak D call: TRBD1 (6 bases). The germline V and J ends were trimmed by 6 bases and 3 bases, with 8 bases remaining between them. CDR3 length equals 12 residues. Germline CDR1 reads SNHLY; CDR2 reads FYNNEI. CDR3 amino acids: CASSAGDYGYTF. The DNA of the CDR3 is TGTGCCAGCAGCGCAGGGGACTATGGCTACACCTTC.

This clone was seen a single time. Other DNA sequences in this sample translate to the same CDR3. The genes are TRBV19 and TRBJ1-5; TRBD1 aligns across 7 bases. Germline CDR1 LNHDA, CDR2 SQIVND (reference sequence). This CDR3 is built from 16 residues. Trimming cost V 1 base and J 1 base; bases outside gene matches: 4. The CDR3, as DNA: TGTGCCAGTAGTATAGCCGACAGGGTGAGCAATCAGCCCCAGCATTTT. This gives the protein CASSIADRVSNQPQHF.

This clone was counted a few times. This chain connects TRBV7-6 to TRBJ2-5, with TRBD2 matching over 7 bases. Trimming took 3 bases from V and 2 from J; bases not matched to a gene: 6. The CDR3 contains 15 residues. The germline CDR1 and CDR2 sequences are SGHVS and FNYEAQ. The CDR3 region is CASSLTGTKQETQYF. The CDR3 region has the DNA TGTGCCAGCAGCTTGACCGGGACTAAGCAAGAGACCCAGTACTTC.

The chain carries TRBV3-1 (or the pseudogene TRBV3-2) and TRBJ1-5; D call uncertain. Looked up from germline, CDR1 is LGHDT and CDR2 is YNNKEL (reference sequence). The CDR3 has 15 residues. The V end was cut by 0 bases, the J end by 5 bases, with 11 bases between. The CDR3, as DNA: TGTGCCAGCAGCCAAGACCGACGGCGGGATCAGCCCCAGCATTTT. This gives the protein CASSQDRRRDQPQHF.

The rearrangement uses TRBV28 and TRBJ1-2, with D possibly matching TRBD1 (6 bases). This CDR3 contains 13 residues. Looked up from germline, CDR1 is MDHEN and CDR2 is SYDVKM. Trimming removed 7 bases from V and 2 bases from J, with 11 bases in between. The CDR3 loop reads CASNLQGNYGYTF. CDR3 nucleotide sequence: TGTGCCAGCAACCTACAGGGAAACTATGGCTACACCTTC.

CDR3 DNA: TGTGCCATCAGCGCTGGGACAGGGGGCCTCTATGGCTACACCTTC. Translating gives CAISAGTGGLYGYTF. The rearrangement links TRBV10-3 to TRBJ1-2, with 12 bases lining up with TRBD1. CDR1 is ENHRY and CDR2 is SYGVKD in the germline V gene. Trimming took 6 bases from V and 4 from J; bases not matched to a gene: 6. This CDR3 has 15 amino acids.

The V and J genes are TRBV28 and TRBJ2-7, with 9 positions matching TRBD1. J was trimmed by 4 bases and V by 6 bases; bases with no gene match: 7. CDR3 length: 14 amino acids. Germline V gene data show CDR1 as MDHEN and CDR2 as SYDVKM. The DNA for the CDR3 is TGTGCCAGCAGACAAGGCGGACAGGGGTACGAGCAGTACTTC. The encoded protein is CASRQGGQGYEQYF.

This chain links TRBV19 with TRBJ1-6, with a tentative D call TRBD1 (6 bases). This CDR3 comprises 15 residues. CDR1 LNHDA and CDR2 SQIVND come from the germline V gene (reference sequence). The V end was cut by 3 bases, the J end by 5 bases, with 11 bases between. CDR3 sequence: CASSMGARNNSPLHF. The CDR3 region has the DNA TGTGCCAGTAGTATGGGGGCGCGAAATAATTCACCCCTCCACTTT.

Remarks on this clone: The sample contains more than one DNA sequence encoding this CDR3. The gene calls are TRBV6-5 and TRBJ1-2; the match to TRBD1 covers 7 bases. CDR3 length: 14 residues. V lost 6 bases to trimming and J lost 2 bases; unmatched junction nucleotides: 6. CDR1 and CDR2 from the germline V gene are MNHEY and SVGAGI. CDR3 nucleotide sequence: TGTGCCAGCAGCCGATCGACAGGGAACTATGGCTACACCTTC. The encoded protein is CASSRSTGNYGYTF.

There are a few counts of this clone. The rearrangement uses TRBV4-3 and TRBJ2-2; 7 bases align to TRBD1. Germline assignment: CDR1 LGHNA and CDR2 YSLEER. The CDR3 sequence is 17 residues long. J lost 8 bases, V lost 2 bases, and 14 bases had no gene match. The chain's CDR3 is CASSQFPEQGTGGELFF. CDR3 bases: TGCGCCAGCAGCCAATTCCCCGAACAGGGGACCGGTGGGGAGCTGTTTTTT.

For this clone: Within the sample, other DNA sequences also encode this same CDR3. V and J are TRBV30 and TRBJ1-3, with D maybe TRBD1 (6 bases). The V end was cut by 2 bases, the J end by 0 bases, with 8 bases between. The CDR3 contains 14 residues. Germline V gene sequence: CDR1 GTSNPN, CDR2 SVGIG (reference sequence). The CDR3 spells CAWSRGGSGNTIYF. CDR3 bases: TGTGCCTGGAGTAGGGGGGGCTCTGGAAACACCATATATTTT.

This clone was observed a handful of times. The chain joins TRBV19 to TRBJ1-6; the D is unclear. The CDR3 length is 12 residues. Germline V gene sequence: CDR1 LNHDA, CDR2 SQIVND (reference sequence). The V end was cut by 5 bases, the J end by 10 bases, with 9 bases between. The CDR3 DNA is TGTGCCAGTAGTCCCCCAGGCTCACCCCTCCACTTT. Its protein product is CASSPPGSPLHF.

The chain couples TRBV4-3 to TRBJ1-5; TRBD1 aligns across 7 bases. In germline, CDR1 is LGHNA, CDR2 YSLEER. CDR3 length: 14 amino acids. Trimming at V came to 4 bases and at J to 6 bases, leaving 6 bases not matched to a gene. The CDR3 coding sequence is TGCGCCAGCAGCCGTAAACAGGGGTCTCAGCCCCAGCATTTT. Encoded protein: CASSRKQGSQPQHF.

V usage is TRBV4-1 and J usage is TRBJ1-2; possibly TRBD1 for D (6 bases). The germline V gene encodes CDR1 MGHRA and CDR2 YSYEKL. The CDR3 length is 17 residues. The V end lost 0 bases, the J end lost 2 bases, and 16 bases lay between the germline ends. CDR3 loop: CASSQDQWRGLNYGYTF. The CDR3 nucleotides read TGCGCCAGCAGCCAAGATCAGTGGCGGGGGCTCAACTATGGCTACACCTTC.

The CDR3 sequence: CASSLSSDCVYGYTF. The CDR3 DNA reads TGTGCCAGCAGCTTAAGTTCAGACTGCGTCTATGGCTACACCTTC. The chain combines TRBV7-6 with TRBJ1-2; D ambiguous. The CDR3 runs 15 residues. Germline V gives CDR1 SGHVS, CDR2 FNYEAQ. The germline V and J ends were trimmed by 2 bases and 4 bases, with 14 bases remaining between them.

The chain joins TRBV7-2 to TRBJ2-1; 11 nucleotides line up with TRBD2. Per the germline V gene, CDR1 is SGHTA and CDR2 is FQGNSA. The J segment lost 10 bases and the V segment lost 5 bases, leaving 10 bases of the junction unmatched. This CDR3 contains 15 residues. The CDR3 spells CASSLRLAGIGEQFF. Written as DNA, the CDR3 is TGTGCCAGCAGCCTTCGACTAGCGGGGATCGGAGAGCAGTTCTTC.

The rearrangement joins TRBV3-1 (or the pseudogene TRBV3-2) to TRBJ1-3; D unresolved. Germline lookup yields CDR1 LGHDT and CDR2 YNNKEL (reference sequence). The CDR3 is 15 amino acids. Trimming pared 4 bases from V and 0 bases from J, leaving 10 bases between. CDR3 sequence reads: CASSLTQSSGNTIYF. Here the CDR3 DNA reads TGTGCCAGCAGCCTGACTCAGAGCTCTGGAAACACCATATATTTT.

This chain's CDR3 is CASSMGLLRKGNQPQHF. The CDR3 nucleotides read TGTGCCAGTAGTATGGGGCTGTTACGGAAGGGCAATCAGCCCCAGCATTTT. The rearrangement links TRBV19 to TRBJ1-5; the D gene is possibly TRBD1 (5 bases). The CDR3 is made up of 17 amino acids. Trimming left V 3 bases short and J 2 bases short, with 17 bases between. Germline CDR1 is LNHDA and CDR2 is SQIVND (reference sequence).

The chain carries TRBV27 and TRBJ1-2; tentative D call: TRBD1 (5 bases). This CDR3 is built from 13 residues. Germline V gives CDR1 MNHEY, CDR2 SMNVEV (reference sequence). V lost 3 bases and J lost 8, with 13 bases in between. CDR3 sequence reads: CASSFGGGEGYTF. The CDR3 nucleotides are TGTGCCAGCAGTTTTGGGGGGGGAGAAGGCTACACCTTC.

As to this clone: In the same sample, other DNA sequences code for this CDR3. The chain carries TRBV18 and TRBJ1-2, with D possibly being TRBD1 (6 bases). CDR1 and CDR2 from the germline V gene are KGHSH and LQKENI. The CDR3 is 13 residues long. The ends were cut back, 3 bases at V and 5 bases at J, with 10 bases in the middle. CDR3 loop: CASSPDRLYGYTF. CDR3 nucleotides: TGTGCCAGCTCACCTGACAGGCTATATGGCTACACCTTC. The whole variable domain, remainder taken from reference TRBV18 and TRBJ1-2, is NAGVMQNPRHLVRRRGQEARLRCSPMKGHSHVYWYRQLPEEGLKFMVYLQKENIIDESGMPKERFSAEFPKEGPSILRIQQVVRGDSAAYFCASSPDRLYGYTFGSGTRLTVV.

The chain couples TRBV24-1 to TRBJ1-5; 7 positions agree with TRBD1. This CDR3 is 15 amino acids long. Losses at the gene ends were 3 bases for V and 3 bases for J; bases not matched to a gene: 4. CDR1 KGHDR and CDR2 SFDVKD come from the germline V gene. The DNA for the CDR3 is TGTGCCACCAGTGATGGGGGACAGTTCAATCAGCCCCAGCATTTT. It translates to CATSDGGQFNQPQHF.

The V call is TRBV15, the J call TRBJ2-7, with D possibly being TRBD1 (6 bases). Trimming shortened V by 0 bases and J by 3 bases, and 12 bases separated the two germline ends. The length of the CDR3 is 15 residues. Germline V CDR1 and CDR2: LNHNV, YYDKDF (reference sequence). CDR3 nucleotides: TGTGCCACCAGCAGAGACCGGACAGAGAGCTACGAGCAGTACTTC. Protein: CATSRDRTESYEQYF. Supplemented by reference TRBV15 and TRBJ2-7, the full variable domain reads DAMVIQNPRYQVTQFGKPVTLSCSQTLNHNVMYWYQQKSSQAPKLLFHYYDKDFNNEADTPDNFQSRRPNTSFCFLDIRSPGLGDTAMYLCATSRDRTESYEQYFGPGTRLTVT.

The V gene is TRBV5-1, the J gene TRBJ1-1; 11 bases fit TRBD1. Looked up from germline, CDR1 is SGHRS and CDR2 is YFSETQ. The CDR3 length is 16 residues. V gave up 4 bases and J gave up 5 bases; unmatched junction bases: 10. In nucleotides, the CDR3 is TGCGCCAGCAGCCCGATGGACAGGGGGCTGGGTACTGAAGCTTTCTTT. Encoded protein: CASSPMDRGLGTEAFF. The full variable domain, rest sourced from reference TRBV5-1 and TRBJ1-1, is KAGVTQTPRYLIKTRGQQVTLSCSPISGHRSVSWYQQTPGQGLQFLFEYFSETQRNKGNFPGRFSGRQFSNSRSEMNVSTLELGDSALYLCASSPMDRGLGTEAFFGQGTRLTVV.

The chain joins TRBV4-2 to TRBJ1-5; no firm D call. The CDR3 has 13 amino acids. V lost 1 base and J lost 3, with 4 bases in between. Per the germline V gene, CDR1 is LGHNA and CDR2 is YNFKEQ. DNA for the CDR3: TGTGCCAGCAGCCAAGCTCCCAATCAGCCCCAGCATTTT. Protein product: CASSQAPNQPQHF.

Only a few counts were recorded for this clone. Within the sample, other DNA sequences also encode this same CDR3. The chain links TRBV6-1 to TRBJ1-5; tentatively, D is TRBD1 (6 bases). There are 13 residues in the CDR3. Per germline, CDR1 MNHNS and CDR2 SASEGT. V lost 3 bases and J 7 bases, leaving 10 bases between the germline ends. CDR3 sequence reads: CASSEGAGQPQHF. The CDR3 bases are TGTGCCAGCAGTGAGGGGGCAGGACAGCCCCAGCATTTT.

This clone was detected only a few times. The sample carries other DNA sequences with the same CDR3. The J gene is TRBJ1-6, the V gene TRBV3-1 (or the pseudogene TRBV3-2); 9 bases agree with TRBD1. The CDR3 covers 14 residues. Germline CDR1 is LGHDT and CDR2 is YNNKEL (reference sequence). V dropped 3 bases and J dropped 7; count of bases not matched to a gene: 1. The CDR3 DNA follows: TGTGCCAGCAGCCAGGGACAGGGAAATTCACCCCTCCACTTT. This encodes CASSQGQGNSPLHF.

The chain joins TRBV7-2 to TRBJ1-5; D is undetermined. The V gene's germline CDR1 is SGHTA and CDR2 FQGNSA. This CDR3 comprises 14 residues. Deletions cut 2 bases from V and 3 bases from J, with 8 bases between. The CDR3 is CASSLPENNQPQHF. CDR3 coding DNA: TGTGCCAGCAGCTTACCAGAAAACAATCAGCCCCAGCATTTT.

V usage is TRBV5-8 and J usage is TRBJ1-1; 7 bases align to TRBD1. The CDR3 is made up of 16 amino acids. CDR1 is SGHTS and CDR2 is YDEGEE in the germline V gene. The ends lost 0 bases at V and 0 bases at J; junction bases unmatched: 5. The CDR3 is CASSLAKGGLNTEAFF. CDR3 nucleotide sequence: TGTGCCAGCAGCTTGGCCAAAGGGGGCTTGAACACTGAAGCTTTCTTT.

V is TRBV6-5 and J is TRBJ1-2, with D maybe TRBD1 (5 bases). Trimming pared 2 bases from V and 6 bases from J, leaving 10 bases between. The CDR3 length is 13 residues. The germline gives CDR1 MNHEY, CDR2 SVGAGI. CDR3 DNA sequence: TGTGCCAGCAGTTACGGCGGGGCACATGGCTACACCTTC. As protein: CASSYGGAHGYTF.